This passage covers 5 T cell receptor beta chains from one sample sequenced in a study of CD8 T cells in ankylosing spondylitis. General study points: A motif of fewer than ten highly homologous TCR beta variants was seen as apparently characteristic of ankylosing spondylitis blood.

TCRdb called the 5' RACE reads again in MiXCR, with one record for every CDR3 protein. The sample lists 400,000 to 450,000 distinct CDR3 sequences; approximately 17% were seen once. Their recognized antigens are unknown. Sequenced sample: blood, either unsorted or a sorted T cell fraction (not recorded which). The receptors originated from a male donor with ankylosing spondylitis.

This chain connects TRBV5-1 to TRBJ1-1, with a weak D call TRBD1 (5 bases). Trimming stripped 1 base from V and 4 bases from J, with 17 bases between. Germline CDR1 and CDR2: SGHRS and YFSETQ. This CDR3 region has 16 residues. The CDR3 coding sequence is TGCGCCAGCAGCTTGACGGGGGGGACGCCGGGCACTGAAGCTTTCTTT. Translated, it gives CASSLTGGTPGTEAFF.

This clonotype was seen many times. This chain uses TRBV11-2 with TRBJ2-1, with D perhaps matching TRBD1 (6 bases). V was cut by 4 bases and J by 3 bases, with 25 bases left in between. Germline V gene lookup returns CDR1 SGHAT and CDR2 FQNNGV. This CDR3 spans 19 amino acids. The CDR3 DNA reads TGTGCCAGCAGCTCCAAGATCCCCGGACAGACAGGAAACTACAATGAGCAGTTCTTC. Residues: CASSSKIPGQTGNYNEQFF.

This clonotype has just one count. The junction departs from germline at one end; a sequencing error may be responsible. The chain links TRBV7-2 to TRBJ1-3; no clear D gene. Germline CDR1 and CDR2: SGHTA and FQGNSA. This CDR3 region has 14 residues. This chain's CDR3 is CASNHDNSGNTIYF. The CDR3 DNA sequence: TGTGCCAGCAATCATGACAACTCTGGAAACACTATATATTTT.

The sample holds a few counts of this clonotype. CDR3 protein: CATSERGRGQETQYF. DNA for the CDR3: TGTGCCACCAGTGAGCGCGGGAGAGGTCAAGAGACCCAGTACTTC. V usage is TRBV24-1 and J usage is TRBJ2-5; 7 bases map to TRBD2. CDR1 is KGHDR and CDR2 is SFDVKD in the germline V gene. The CDR3 covers 15 residues. With V trimmed by 4 bases and J by 2 bases, 6 bases remained unmatched.

This clonotype has only a few counts. DNA for the CDR3: TGCGCCAGCAGCCGGGACTACCCCCCCAGCTCCTACAATGAGCAGTTCTTC. Amino acids: CASSRDYPPSSYNEQFF. V and J are TRBV4-3 and TRBJ2-1, with 7 bases matching TRBD2. Germline V gives CDR1 LGHNA, CDR2 YSLEER. The J segment lost 0 bases and the V segment lost 4 bases, leaving 9 bases of the junction unmatched. CDR3 size: 17 residues.